This passage covers 8 T cell receptor beta chains from one sample sequenced in a study of blood T cell repertoires in COVID-19. Data came from immunoSEQ multiplex PCR; TCRdb stores just in-frame clones and leaves some out. Of about 270,000 clones listed, approximately 86% are singletons. Material: peripheral blood. These receptors all stem from a man aged 35-49 years with active or convalescent COVID-19.

The chain is built from TRBV11-2 and TRBJ2-1; TRBD2 matches at 14 bases. The CDR3 is 16 residues long. Germline CDR1 and CDR2: SGHAT and FQNNGV. After removal of 0 bases from V and 10 bases from J, the junction contained 5 bases not matched to a gene. The CDR3 is CASSLEGLAGVGEQFF. The DNA for the CDR3 is TGTGCCAGCAGCTTAGAGGGACTAGCGGGAGTAGGGGAGCAGTTCTTC.

The chain couples TRBV25-1 to TRBJ2-5, with D possibly TRBD2 on 5 matching bases. The CDR3 spans 13 residues. Germline V gives CDR1 MGHDK, CDR2 SYGVNS. Trimming took off 4 bases at V and 2 bases at J, with 8 bases between the two ends. The CDR3 DNA sequence: TGTGCCAGCAGTGGGACTCCTCAAGAGACCCAGTACTTC. It codes for CASSGTPQETQYF.

The chain is built from TRBV7-3 and TRBJ1-1; D remains ambiguous. The ends were cut back, 0 bases at V and 6 bases at J, with 8 bases in the middle. The CDR3 covers 13 residues. The V gene's germline CDR1 is SGHTA and CDR2 FQGTGA. CDR3 bases: TGTGCCAGCAGCTTAACGAGAGGGTCTGAAGCTTTCTTT. Translated, it gives CASSLTRGSEAFF.

This clone was counted a few times. The chain links TRBV10-1 to TRBJ2-7, with TRBD2 identical over 9 bases. The germline V gene has CDR1 WNHNN and CDR2 SYGVQD (reference sequence). The length of the CDR3 is 14 residues. Losses at the gene ends were 8 bases for V and 6 bases for J; bases not matched to a gene: 11. The chain's CDR3 is CASSGTSTRSEQYF. DNA of the CDR3: TGCGCCAGCTCCGGGACTAGCACGCGGTCCGAGCAGTACTTC.

This rearrangement joins TRBV4-1 to TRBJ2-7, with D possibly matching TRBD2 (5 bases). Germline V gives CDR1 MGHRA, CDR2 YSYEKL. V lost 0 bases, J lost 3 bases, and 15 bases lay in between. The CDR3 loop spans 16 amino acids. CDR3 sequence reads: CASSQDLEGLSYEQYF. CDR3 bases: TGCGCCAGCAGCCAAGATCTTGAGGGTCTGAGCTACGAGCAGTACTTC.

The CDR3 spells CASSMSTHYGYTF. The CDR3 DNA sequence: TGTGCCAGTAGTATGTCGACACACTATGGCTACACCTTC. This chain links TRBV19 with TRBJ1-2; D is unclear. The CDR3 loop spans 13 amino acids. Germline assignment: CDR1 LNHDA and CDR2 SQIVND (reference sequence). Trimming pared 3 bases from V and 3 bases from J, leaving 8 bases between.

V gene TRBV27 combines with J gene TRBJ2-1, with D perhaps TRBD2 (5 bases). The CDR3 is 12 amino acids. Trimming left V 6 bases short and J 5 bases short, with 8 bases between. Germline-derived CDR1 and CDR2 are MNHEY and SMNVEV (reference sequence). The CDR3 reads CASRLTNNEQFF. Written as DNA, the CDR3 is TGTGCCAGCAGGTTGACTAACAATGAGCAGTTCTTC.

The rearrangement joins TRBV2 to TRBJ1-2, with a weak D call TRBD1 (5 bases). CDR3 size: 12 residues. CDR1 is SNHLY and CDR2 is FYNNEI in the germline V gene. Trimming took 8 bases from V and 8 from J, leaving 15 bases between them. CDR3 sequence: CASYLGGGGYTF. CDR3 nucleotides: TGTGCCAGCTACCTGGGGGGAGGAGGCTACACCTTC.